The rows below give T cell receptor beta chains drawn from one sample of a study of T cell responses to AZD1222 COVID-19 vaccine. The protocol was immunoSEQ multiplex PCR, while the TCRdb copy is restricted to in-frame clones and leaves out a portion. The data show roughly 150,000 clones, about 91% seen once. Sequences were derived from peripheral blood, sampled on day 0 of MenACWY control vaccination. The receptors were sampled from an adult in good health. The CDR3 runs from the conserved cysteine through the conserved F or W. Each record gives: V gene, J gene, CDR3 protein.

V gene: TRBV2; J gene: TRBJ1-2; CDR3 protein: CASIPTGRAPNYGYTF
V gene: TRBV7-8; J gene: TRBJ1-2; CDR3 protein: CASSPDPRGGRYTF
V gene: TRBV20-1; J gene: TRBJ2-5; CDR3 protein: CSASVPREGTFQETQYF
V gene: TRBV19; J gene: TRBJ1-6; CDR3 protein: CASSITGEDSPLHF
V gene: TRBV30; J gene: TRBJ2-7; CDR3 protein: CAWSEQVPPYEQYF
V gene: TRBV14; J gene: TRBJ1-6; CDR3 protein: CASSRQGFSSPLHF
V gene: TRBV5-1; J gene: TRBJ1-2; CDR3 protein: CASSLGQGIDYGYTF
V gene: TRBV3-1/TRBV3-2; J gene: TRBJ1-1; CDR3 protein: CASSLHGAGEAFF
V gene: TRBV27; J gene: TRBJ1-6; CDR3 protein: CASSLVRTGGLNNSPLHF
V gene: TRBV6-8; J gene: TRBJ2-1; CDR3 protein: CASTEPGQGLYNEQFF
V gene: TRBV15; J gene: TRBJ1-2; CDR3 protein: CATSREQGNYGYTF
V gene: TRBV4-3; J gene: TRBJ2-7; CDR3 protein: CASSQVWSRDPYEQYF
V gene: TRBV6-2/TRBV6-3; J gene: TRBJ2-1; CDR3 protein: CASSPSRTSGRSPTSHNEQFF
V gene: TRBV12-5; J gene: TRBJ2-1; CDR3 protein: CASGLGGQGEQFF
V gene: TRBV7-3; J gene: TRBJ2-2; CDR3 protein: CASSLRSGAGSTGELFF
V gene: TRBV7-8; J gene: TRBJ2-2; CDR3 protein: CASSSQVTSGRAPTGELFF
V gene: TRBV12-5; J gene: TRBJ2-2; CDR3 protein: CASGKPKGGARGTGELFF
V gene: TRBV9; J gene: TRBJ2-5; CDR3 protein: CASSPWKGAETQYF
V gene: TRBV29-1; J gene: TRBJ2-3; CDR3 protein: CSVQSGGAGDTQYF
V gene: TRBV24-1; J gene: TRBJ2-1; CDR3 protein: CATSDFGGGPTDEQFF
V gene: TRBV12-3/TRBV12-4; J gene: TRBJ2-2; CDR3 protein: CASSMDRGELFF
V gene: TRBV7-9; J gene: TRBJ1-4; CDR3 protein: CASSLGNSFNEKLFF
V gene: TRBV28; J gene: TRBJ2-5; CDR3 protein: CASRASPTETQYF
V gene: TRBV6-1; J gene: TRBJ2-3; CDR3 protein: CASSDRTSGGWSQYF
V gene: TRBV6-5; J gene: TRBJ1-1; CDR3 protein: CASSYVEVGGEAFF
V gene: TRBV5-6; J gene: TRBJ2-5; CDR3 protein: CASSLGNSPETQYF
V gene: TRBV7-6; J gene: TRBJ1-4; CDR3 protein: CASSFRTDLNEKLFF
V gene: TRBV7-9; J gene: TRBJ2-7; CDR3 protein: CASSHRDRAFYEQYF
V gene: TRBV5-8; J gene: TRBJ1-1; CDR3 protein: CASSPGTGALTSTEAFF
V gene: TRBV28; J gene: TRBJ2-1; CDR3 protein: CASSRTSGRREQFF
V gene: TRBV11-3; J gene: TRBJ2-7; CDR3 protein: CASSLGLAGLYEQYF
V gene: TRBV3-1/TRBV3-2; J gene: TRBJ1-4; CDR3 protein: CASSQSEKLFF
V gene: TRBV5-6; J gene: TRBJ1-2; CDR3 protein: CASSQGQGMGGYTF
V gene: TRBV6-5; J gene: TRBJ1-4; CDR3 protein: CASSYLGGTGGLFF
V gene: TRBV29-1; J gene: TRBJ2-2; CDR3 protein: CSATRQDNTGELFF